This T cell receptor (beta chain) was identified in a study of shared clonotypes between healthy human individuals. Study-wide points: In contrast to clonotypes shared by all four donors, non-shared clonotypes had lower generation probabilities. In a handful of donors, around 5% of naive CD4 clonotypes appeared in common.

Each sample came from a Caucasian adult donor living in Nashville, Tennessee. Researchers partitioned CD4+ cells into CD45RA+ naive and CD45RA-negative memory subsets. About this clone: Its antigen remains unidentified.

Produced via immunoSEQ multiplex PCR; TCRdb's table is partial and in-frame only. This repertoire shows about 600,000 clones, approximately 97% found once; its top ten account for about 0.06%. Germline V gives CDR1 SGHRS, CDR2 YFSETQ. The ends were cut back, 0 bases at V and 8 bases at J, with 14 bases in the middle. The CDR3 covers 15 residues. The V call is TRBV5-1, the J call TRBJ1-4, with D maybe TRBD1 (6 bases). The TCR was taken from a woman aged 25 to 39 in good health. Material: naive CD4+ T cells sorted from blood. Subset described: CD45RA+ positively selected. The chain's CDR3 is CASSLGETGQEKLFF. The CDR3 DNA sequence: TGCGCCAGCAGCTTGGGGGAGACAGGACAGGAAAAACTGTTTTTT.